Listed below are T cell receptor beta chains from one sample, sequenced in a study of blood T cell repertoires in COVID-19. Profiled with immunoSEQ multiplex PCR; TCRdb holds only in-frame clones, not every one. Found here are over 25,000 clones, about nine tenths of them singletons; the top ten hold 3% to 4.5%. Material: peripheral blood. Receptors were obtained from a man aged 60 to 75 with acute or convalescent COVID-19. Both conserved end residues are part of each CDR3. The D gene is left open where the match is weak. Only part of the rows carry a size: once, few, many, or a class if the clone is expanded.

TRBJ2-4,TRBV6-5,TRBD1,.,CASRGDRLAKNIQYF,TGTGCCAGCAGAGGGGACAGACTAGCCAAAAACATTCAGTACTTC
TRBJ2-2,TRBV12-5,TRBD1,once,CASGLARFRLAGGTNTGELFF,TGTGCTAGTGGTTTGGCCCGTTTTCGGCTGGCAGGGGGTACTAACACCGGGGAGCTGTTTTTT
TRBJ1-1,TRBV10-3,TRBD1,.,CATKGRGQNTEAFF,TGTGCCACCAAAGGCAGGGGGCAAAACACTGAAGCTTTCTTT
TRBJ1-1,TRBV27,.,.,CASTRTERSTEAFF,TGTGCCAGCACAAGGACAGAGAGGTCCACTGAAGCTTTCTTT
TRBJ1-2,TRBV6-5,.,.,CASSHELQGSGYTF,TGTGCCAGCAGTCACGAGCTCCAGGGGAGCGGCTACACCTTC
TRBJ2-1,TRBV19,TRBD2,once,CASSSRTSGAYNEQFF,TGTGCCAGTAGTTCACGGACTAGCGGAGCCTACAATGAGCAGTTCTTC
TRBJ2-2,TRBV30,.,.,CAWRQGQNNTGELFF,TGTGCCTGGAGACAAGGACAAAATAACACCGGGGAGCTGTTTTTT
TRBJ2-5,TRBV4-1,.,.,CASSQDYRSFFSQETQYF,TGCGCCAGCAGCCAAGATTACAGGTCCTTCTTTTCCCAAGAGACCCAGTACTTC
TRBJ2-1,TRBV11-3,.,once,CASSLLRTVHEQFF,TGTGCCAGCAGCCTCCTCCGGACTGTGCATGAGCAGTTCTTC
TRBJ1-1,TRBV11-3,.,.,CASSPTGDTEAFF,TGTGCCAGCAGCCCCACGGGGGACACTGAAGCTTTCTTT
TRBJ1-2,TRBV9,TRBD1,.,CASSVGTGGVMKYGYTF,TGTGCCAGCAGCGTCGGGACAGGGGGCGTGATGAAGTATGGCTACACCTTC
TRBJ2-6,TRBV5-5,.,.,CASSLFPQGLGANVLTF,TGTGCCAGCAGCTTGTTCCCCCAGGGACTTGGGGCCAACGTCCTGACTTTC
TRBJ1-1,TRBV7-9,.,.,CASSWDTSNTEAFF,TGTGCCAGCAGCTGGGACACCTCGAACACTGAAGCTTTCTTT
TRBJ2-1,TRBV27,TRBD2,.,CASSPGRGINEQFF,TGTGCCAGCAGCCCCGGGAGGGGGATCAATGAGCAGTTCTTC
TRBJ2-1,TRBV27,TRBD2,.,CASSLTLAGDEQFF,TGTGCCAGCAGTTTAACTCTAGCGGGAGATGAGCAGTTCTTC